This TCR beta chain comes out of a study of blood T cells in healthy people across ages. Each donor supplied 8 to 10 milliliters of peripheral blood. Trimming removed 4 bases at V and 1 base at J, with 7 bases between. The germline CDR1 and CDR2 sequences are SGHTA and FQGTGA. This CDR3 region has 13 residues. Next came a second PCR, run for about 6 to 12 cycles, which used a sample-barcoded 5' primer along with a J-beta primer mix. Sequencing yielded, for each sample, at least 3 million paired-end reads carrying CDR3. TCRdb reanalysed the 5' RACE reads using MiXCR and keeps one entry per CDR3 protein. The sample lists over 600,000 distinct CDR3 sequences, around 50% occurring once.

The source of this sequence is a man aged 35 to 55 in good health. The sequenced sample was blood. The chain uses TRBV7-3 and TRBJ1-1; D gene unclear. As DNA, the CDR3 is TGTGCCAGCAGCTATCAGAGGAACACTGAAGCTTTCTTT. Translated, it gives CASSYQRNTEAFF.